One sample yielded the 23 T cell receptor beta chains listed below, sequenced in a study of blood T cell repertoires in COVID-19 (dated by TCRdb to 2019 to 2021). Library preparation employed the immunoSEQ multiplex PCR assay. TCRdb stores this immuneACCESS table with in-frame sequences only. Part of the clones is absent; in the studies checked, under half of the shortfall reflects unresolved V genes, and no reason is known for the rest. The sample contains some 140,000 clones, about 89% of them found a single time. Less than 0.6% of the sample belongs to the ten largest clones. Specimen: peripheral blood. These receptors all stem from a man over 45 with acute or convalescent COVID-19.

This clone appeared once. V is TRBV18 and J is TRBJ1-2, with D hard to call. The CDR3 is 13 amino acids. Trimming pared 3 bases from V and 7 bases from J, leaving 12 bases between. Germline V gene data show CDR1 as KGHSH and CDR2 as LQKENI. Here the CDR3 reads CASSPRIEAGYTF. CDR3 bases: TGTGCCAGCTCACCGCGTATTGAGGCTGGCTACACCTTC. Full variable domain (outside the CDR3, taken from reference TRBV18 and TRBJ1-2): NAGVMQNPRHLVRRRGQEARLRCSPMKGHSHVYWYRQLPEEGLKFMVYLQKENIIDESGMPKERFSAEFPKEGPSILRIQQVVRGDSAAYFCASSPRIEAGYTFGSGTRLTVV.

V gene TRBV7-2 combines with J gene TRBJ1-2, with 8 bases fitting TRBD1. J was trimmed by 7 bases and V by 1 base; bases with no gene match: 5. CDR1 is SGHTA, CDR2 FQGNSA, per germline. The CDR3 loop spans 14 amino acids. CDR3 sequence: CASSLVPDRAGYTF. CDR3 in DNA: TGTGCCAGCAGCTTAGTTCCGGACAGGGCTGGCTACACCTTC.

The J gene is TRBJ1-2, the V gene TRBV6-2 or TRBV6-3; 8 positions agree with TRBD1. The V and J ends lost 0 bases and 2 bases, in that order; junction bases with no gene match: 8. CDR3 size: 17 residues. Germline CDR1 reads MNHEY; CDR2 reads SVGEGT. Here the CDR3 reads CASSYSDRGYSNYGYTF. The CDR3 coding sequence is TGTGCCAGCAGTTACTCAGACAGGGGATACTCGAACTATGGCTACACCTTC.

V gene TRBV12-3 or TRBV12-4 combines with J gene TRBJ1-1; no definite D call. The CDR3 has 12 amino acids. The V and J ends lost 1 base and 13 bases respectively, with 13 bases between them. The CDR3 DNA is TGTGCCAGCAGTTTAGGGGATCCGGGAATTTTCTTT. As protein: CASSLGDPGIFF.

This rearrangement joins TRBV7-9 to TRBJ1-5, with D possibly being TRBD1 (5 bases). Germline V gene sequence: CDR1 SEHNR, CDR2 FQNEAQ (reference sequence). V was trimmed by 1 base and J by 0 bases, leaving 7 bases between them. The CDR3 has 15 amino acids. The CDR3 protein is CASSLGQTSNQPQHF. In DNA form, the CDR3 reads TGTGCCAGCAGCTTAGGACAGACTAGCAATCAGCCCCAGCATTTT.

This clone was detected once. The V gene is TRBV9, the J gene TRBJ1-6; TRBD1 matches 7 bases. Germline V gene data show CDR1 as SGDLS and CDR2 as YYNGEE. V was clipped by 3 bases and J by 9 bases; unmatched bases: 12. The CDR3 covers 16 residues. The CDR3 nucleotides are TGTGCCAGCAGCGCTACCCGACAGGGATCGAGTTCACCCCTCCACTTT. Amino acids: CASSATRQGSSSPLHF.

DNA of the CDR3: TGTGCCAGCAGTTACCCGGGGGCGGGGGGCACTGAAGCTTTCTTT. Translation gives CASSYPGAGGTEAFF. This rearrangement joins TRBV28 to TRBJ1-1; possibly TRBD1 for D (6 bases). Germline-derived CDR1 and CDR2 are MDHEN and SYDVKM. Trimming pared 4 bases from V and 4 bases from J, leaving 16 bases between. The CDR3 is 15 amino acids.

The chain recombines TRBV7-2 with TRBJ2-2, with 7 bases that match TRBD1. The germline gives CDR1 SGHTA, CDR2 FQGNSA. This CDR3 spans 17 amino acids. The V gene end was trimmed by 3 bases and the J gene end by 5 bases; junction bases not matched to a gene: 12. DNA of the CDR3: TGTGCCAGCAGCTTTTTTCGTCGGCAGGGGGATACCGGGGAGCTGTTTTTT. Translation: CASSFFRRQGDTGELFF.

This clone was detected once. V and J are TRBV19 and TRBJ2-5; weak D call: TRBD2 (6 bases). The CDR3 is 14 amino acids. Germline V CDR1 and CDR2: LNHDA, SQIVND (reference sequence). V lost 5 bases and J 6 bases, leaving 16 bases between the germline ends. The CDR3 DNA follows: TGTGCCAGTAGTGCGTCACAGGAGGGAAAGACCCAGTACTTC. This encodes CASSASQEGKTQYF.

The chain employs TRBV11-2 and TRBJ2-7, with 7 bases matching TRBD1. The J segment lost 4 bases and the V segment lost 2 bases, leaving 2 bases of the junction unmatched. Germline V gene data show CDR1 as SGHAT and CDR2 as FQNNGV. CDR3 length: 13 residues. Here the CDR3 reads CASSLWDSYEQYV. The CDR3 DNA reads TGTGCCAGCAGCTTATGGGACAGTTACGAGCAGTACGTC.

The rearrangement links TRBV6-4 to TRBJ1-2, with D uncertain. Germline V gene data show CDR1 as MRHNA and CDR2 as SNTAGT. This CDR3 has 15 amino acids. Trimming left V 2 bases short and J 0 bases short, with 10 bases between. The CDR3 reads CASSDPWTANYGYTF. The CDR3 DNA sequence: TGTGCCAGCAGTGACCCCTGGACTGCTAACTATGGCTACACCTTC.

The chain couples TRBV24-1 to TRBJ1-1; D not certain. Trimming stripped 7 bases from V and 4 bases from J, with 12 bases between. Germline CDR1 reads KGHDR; CDR2 reads SFDVKD. The CDR3 has 13 residues. In DNA form, the CDR3 reads TGTGCCACCAGGGGCCGAGGAGGCACTGAAGCTTTCTTT. Its translation: CATRGRGGTEAFF.

The chain combines TRBV18 with TRBJ1-4; TRBD1 is a possible D gene (6 bases). The CDR3 is made up of 16 amino acids. Germline V gene sequence: CDR1 KGHSH, CDR2 LQKENI. Trimming left V 0 bases short and J 1 base short, with 9 bases between. The CDR3 DNA follows: TGTGCCAGCTCACCACCCGGGACAAGAACTAATGAAAAACTGTTTTTT. The encoded protein is CASSPPGTRTNEKLFF.

The rearrangement joins TRBV5-1 to TRBJ1-5; possibly TRBD1 for D (5 bases). Trimming pared 0 bases from V and 5 bases from J, leaving 9 bases between. The germline V gene has CDR1 SGHRS and CDR2 YFSETQ. CDR3 size: 14 residues. CDR3: CASSLGGEDQPQHF. CDR3 DNA: TGCGCCAGCAGCTTGGGGGGCGAAGATCAGCCCCAGCATTTT.

The chain has TRBV10-2 and TRBJ1-5; D is ambiguous. CDR1 is WSHSY and CDR2 is SAAADI in the germline V gene. CDR3 size: 14 residues. Trimming cost V 10 bases and J 2 bases, with 15 bases left between them. Written as DNA, the CDR3 is TGCGCCACCAACGGCGGGCTAGGCAATCAGCCCCAGCATTTT. Translating it yields CATNGGLGNQPQHF.

The chain links TRBV19 to TRBJ2-2; 10 bases are a match to TRBD2. This CDR3 comprises 15 residues. The ends lost 4 bases at V and 6 bases at J; junction bases unmatched: 5. Looked up from germline, CDR1 is LNHDA and CDR2 is SQIVND (reference sequence). CDR3 in DNA: TGTGCCAGTAGTACCTCTAGCGGGAGTGCCGGGGAGCTGTTTTTT. Translation: CASSTSSGSAGELFF.

The chain recombines TRBV7-8 with TRBJ2-1; D might be TRBD2 (6 bases). Germline assignment: CDR1 SGHVS and CDR2 FQNEAQ. The CDR3 sequence is 15 residues long. V was clipped by 2 bases and J by 0 bases, with 8 bases between them. CDR3 in amino acids: CASSLKAGSYNEQFF. Here the CDR3 DNA reads TGTGCCAGCAGCTTAAAAGCGGGCTCCTACAATGAGCAGTTCTTC.

V gene TRBV10-3 combines with J gene TRBJ1-1, with D unclear. CDR1 is ENHRY and CDR2 is SYGVKD in the germline V gene. This CDR3 contains 14 residues. V gave up 3 bases and J gave up 6 bases, with 14 bases separating them. CDR3 protein: CAISDSGGPAEAFF. CDR3 in DNA: TGTGCCATCAGTGATAGTGGAGGACCCGCTGAAGCTTTCTTT.

The V and J genes are TRBV11-3 and TRBJ1-1, with D possibly TRBD1 on 6 matching bases. Germline CDR1 reads SGHNT; CDR2 reads YENEEA. The V end was cut by 4 bases, the J end by 4 bases, with 10 bases between. The CDR3 covers 13 residues. The CDR3 bases are TGTGCCAGCAGCTACACACAGGGCACTGAAGCTTTCTTT. This encodes CASSYTQGTEAFF. Looking up the rest from reference TRBV11-3 and TRBJ1-1 gives the full variable domain: EAGVVQSPRYKIIEKKQPVAFWCNPISGHNTLYWYLQNLGQGPELLIRYENEEAVDDSQLPKDRFSAERLKGVDSTLKIQPAELGDSAVYLCASSYTQGTEAFFGQGTRLTVV.

V gene TRBV28 combines with J gene TRBJ1-2, with D perhaps matching TRBD1 (6 bases). The CDR3 consists of 13 residues. V lost 3 bases to trimming and J lost 5 bases, with 10 bases between them. Germline assignment: CDR1 MDHEN and CDR2 SYDVKM. CDR3 DNA: TGTGCCAGCAGTTTGAACAGGGTGTATGGCTACACCTTC. Its translation is CASSLNRVYGYTF.

In nucleotides, the CDR3 is TGTGCCAGCAGTTCAAACACTGAAGCTTTCTTT. It encodes CASSSNTEAFF. The chain employs TRBV28 and TRBJ1-1; unclear D gene. Trimming removed 4 bases at V and 2 bases at J, with 2 bases between. This CDR3 has 11 residues. Germline-derived CDR1 and CDR2 are MDHEN and SYDVKM.

The chain recombines TRBV27 with TRBJ2-7; 9 positions match TRBD2. The CDR3 loop spans 16 amino acids. From germline, CDR1 is MNHEY and CDR2 SMNVEV (reference sequence). After removal of 3 bases from V and 2 bases from J, the junction contained 8 bases not matched to a gene. CDR3 in DNA: TGTGCCAGCAGTTTTTCTAGCGGGGATATCACCTACGAGCAGTACTTC. Encoded protein: CASSFSSGDITYEQYF.

This clone was recorded a few times. The V gene is TRBV27, the J gene TRBJ1-6; D perhaps matches TRBD1 (5 bases). Germline V lookup: CDR1 MNHEY, CDR2 SMNVEV (reference sequence). The CDR3 runs 12 residues. The ends were cut back, 1 base at V and 10 bases at J, with 5 bases in the middle. The chain's CDR3 is CASSLWGSPLHF. The CDR3 DNA reads as TGTGCCAGCAGTTTATGGGGCTCACCCCTCCACTTT.